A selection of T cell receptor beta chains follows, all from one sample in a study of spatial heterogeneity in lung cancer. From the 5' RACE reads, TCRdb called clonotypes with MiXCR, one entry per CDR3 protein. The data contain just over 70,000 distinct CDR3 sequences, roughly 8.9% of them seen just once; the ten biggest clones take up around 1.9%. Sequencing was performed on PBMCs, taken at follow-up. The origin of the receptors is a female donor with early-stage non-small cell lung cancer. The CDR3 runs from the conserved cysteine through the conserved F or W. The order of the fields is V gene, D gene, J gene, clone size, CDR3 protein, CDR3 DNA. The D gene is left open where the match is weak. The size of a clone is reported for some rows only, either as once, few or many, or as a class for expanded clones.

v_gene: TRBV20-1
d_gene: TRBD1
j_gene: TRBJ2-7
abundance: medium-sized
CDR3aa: CSASTGEIGEQYF
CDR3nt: TGCAGTGCCTCGACAGGGGAAATAGGCGAGCAGTACTTC

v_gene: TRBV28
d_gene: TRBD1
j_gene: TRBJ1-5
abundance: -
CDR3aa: CASSRTGQGINQPQHF
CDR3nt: TGTGCCAGCAGTCGAACGGGACAGGGTATCAATCAGCCCCAGCATTTT

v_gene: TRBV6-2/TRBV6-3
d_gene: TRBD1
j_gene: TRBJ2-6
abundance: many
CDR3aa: CASTAGGTGANVLTF
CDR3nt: TGTGCCAGCACGGCAGGGGGCACTGGGGCCAACGTCCTGACTTTC

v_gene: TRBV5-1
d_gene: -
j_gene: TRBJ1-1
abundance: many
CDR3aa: CASSLGSVGTEAFF
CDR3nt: TGCGCCAGCAGCTTGGGCAGTGTAGGCACTGAAGCTTTCTTT

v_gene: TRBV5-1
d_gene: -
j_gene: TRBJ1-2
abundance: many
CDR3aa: CASSLGRPEHYGYTF
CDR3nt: TGCGCCAGCAGCTTGGGGAGACCCGAACACTATGGCTACACCTTC

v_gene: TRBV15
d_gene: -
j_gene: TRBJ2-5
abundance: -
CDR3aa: CATSRDRGVGETQYF
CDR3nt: TGTGCCACCAGCAGAGATAGGGGAGTCGGAGAGACCCAGTACTTC

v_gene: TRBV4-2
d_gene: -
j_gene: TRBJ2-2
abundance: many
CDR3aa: CASSQETQVGGELFF
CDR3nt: TGTGCCAGCAGCCAAGAAACACAGGTCGGCGGGGAGCTGTTTTTT

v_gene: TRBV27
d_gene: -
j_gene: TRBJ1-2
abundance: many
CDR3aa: CASTQADRGSGYTF
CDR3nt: TGTGCCAGCACCCAAGCGGACAGAGGCAGTGGCTACACCTTC

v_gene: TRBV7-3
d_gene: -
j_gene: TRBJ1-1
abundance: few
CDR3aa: CASSLRGQFFGRNTEAFF
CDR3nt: TGTGCCAGCAGCTTAAGGGGTCAGTTCTTCGGAAGGAACACTGAAGCTTTCTTT

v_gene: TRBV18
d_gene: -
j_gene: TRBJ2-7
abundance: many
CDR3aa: CASSSRDGYSYEQYF
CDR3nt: TGTGCCAGCTCATCCCGGGACGGATACTCCTACGAGCAGTACTTC

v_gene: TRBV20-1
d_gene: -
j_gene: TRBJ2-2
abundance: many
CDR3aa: CSAPATGNPGELFF
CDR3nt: TGCAGTGCTCCCGCGACGGGAAATCCCGGGGAGCTGTTTTTT

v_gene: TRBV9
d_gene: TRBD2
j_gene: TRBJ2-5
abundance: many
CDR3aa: CASSGSGRALETQYF
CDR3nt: TGTGCCAGCAGCGGTAGCGGGAGAGCCCTAGAGACCCAGTACTTC

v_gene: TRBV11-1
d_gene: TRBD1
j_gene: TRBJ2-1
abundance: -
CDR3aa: CASTPGQGGEQFF
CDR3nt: TGTGCCAGCACTCCGGGACAGGGAGGTGAGCAGTTCTTC

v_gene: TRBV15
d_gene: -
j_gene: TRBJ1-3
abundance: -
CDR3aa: CATIRDPLIRYGNTIYF
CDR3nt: TGTGCCACCATCAGAGATCCCCTGATTCGATATGGAAACACCATATATTTT

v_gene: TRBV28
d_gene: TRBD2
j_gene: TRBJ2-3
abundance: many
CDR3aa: CASSPRLAGGGTQYF
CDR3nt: TGTGCCAGCAGTCCTAGACTAGCGGGAGGTGGTACGCAGTATTTT

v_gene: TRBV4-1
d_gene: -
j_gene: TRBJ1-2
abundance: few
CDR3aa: CASSQDNGLRYGYTF
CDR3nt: TGCGCCAGCAGCCAAGATAATGGGCTACGGTATGGCTACACCTTC

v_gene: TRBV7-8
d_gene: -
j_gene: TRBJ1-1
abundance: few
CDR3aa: CASSTGLTNTEAFF
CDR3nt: TGTGCCAGCAGCACCGGACTTACGAACACTGAAGCTTTCTTT

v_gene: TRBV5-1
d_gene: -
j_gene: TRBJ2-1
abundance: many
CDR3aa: CASSFRVGTHNEQFF
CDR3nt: TGCGCCAGCAGCTTCAGGGTGGGGACCCACAATGAGCAGTTCTTC

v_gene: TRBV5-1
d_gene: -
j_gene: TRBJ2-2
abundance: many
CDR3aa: CASSPSHPNGELFF
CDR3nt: TGCGCCAGCAGCCCCTCCCACCCAAACGGGGAGCTGTTTTTT

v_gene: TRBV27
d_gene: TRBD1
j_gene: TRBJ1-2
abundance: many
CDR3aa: CASSLRGNYGYTF
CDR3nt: TGTGCCAGCAGTCTCAGGGGGAACTATGGCTACACCTTC

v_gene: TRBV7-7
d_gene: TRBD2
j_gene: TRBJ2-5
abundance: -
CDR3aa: CASSLRLAGGGETQYF
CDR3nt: TGTGCTAGCAGCCTCCGACTAGCGGGAGGGGGGGAGACCCAGTACTTC

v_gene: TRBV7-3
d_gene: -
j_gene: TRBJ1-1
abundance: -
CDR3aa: CASSLIGGGNTEAFF
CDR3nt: TGTGCCAGCAGCTTAATCGGGGGCGGCAACACTGAAGCTTTCTTT

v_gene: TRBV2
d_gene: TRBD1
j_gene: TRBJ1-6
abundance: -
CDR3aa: CASSADRGLISPLHF
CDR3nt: TGTGCCAGCAGTGCGGACAGGGGGTTAATATCACCCCTCCACTTT

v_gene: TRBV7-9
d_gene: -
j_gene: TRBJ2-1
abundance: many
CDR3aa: CASSLDFPHEQFF
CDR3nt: TGTGCCAGCAGCTTAGACTTCCCCCATGAGCAGTTCTTC

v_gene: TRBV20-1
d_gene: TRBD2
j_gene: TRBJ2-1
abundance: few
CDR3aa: CSAPGGWDIYSYNEQFF
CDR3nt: TGCAGTGCTCCGGGAGGGTGGGATATTTACTCCTACAATGAGCAGTTCTTC

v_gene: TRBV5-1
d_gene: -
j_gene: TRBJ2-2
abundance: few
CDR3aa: CASSLEEIFNTGELFF
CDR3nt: TGCGCCAGCAGCTTGGAGGAAATCTTCAACACCGGGGAGCTGTTTTTT

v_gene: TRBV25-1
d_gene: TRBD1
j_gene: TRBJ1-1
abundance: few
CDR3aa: CASSDLGQGAPEAFF
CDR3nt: TGTGCCAGCAGTGATCTGGGACAGGGGGCGCCTGAAGCTTTCTTT

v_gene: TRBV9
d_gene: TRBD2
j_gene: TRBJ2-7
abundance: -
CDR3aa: CASSVARDYTYEQYF
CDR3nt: TGTGCCAGCAGCGTAGCTAGGGACTACACTTACGAGCAGTACTTC

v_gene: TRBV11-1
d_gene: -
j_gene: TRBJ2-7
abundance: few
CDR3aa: CASSSIGRGYYEQYF
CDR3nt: TGTGCCAGCAGCTCCATTGGGAGGGGGTACTACGAGCAGTACTTC

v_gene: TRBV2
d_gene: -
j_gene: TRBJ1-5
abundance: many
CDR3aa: CASTVGGRNQPQHF
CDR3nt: TGTGCCAGCACCGTAGGGGGAAGGAATCAGCCCCAGCATTTT

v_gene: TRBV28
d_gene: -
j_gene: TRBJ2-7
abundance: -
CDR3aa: CASSSADYEQYF
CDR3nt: TGTGCCAGCAGCTCCGCGGACTACGAGCAGTACTTC

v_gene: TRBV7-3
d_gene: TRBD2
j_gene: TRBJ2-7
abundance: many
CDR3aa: CASSLLPGGYEQYF
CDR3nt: TGTGCCAGCAGCTTACTCCCGGGAGGTTACGAGCAGTACTTC

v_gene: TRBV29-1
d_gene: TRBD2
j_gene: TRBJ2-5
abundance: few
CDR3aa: CSVKTSGETQYF
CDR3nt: TGCAGCGTTAAGACTAGCGGAGAGACCCAGTACTTC

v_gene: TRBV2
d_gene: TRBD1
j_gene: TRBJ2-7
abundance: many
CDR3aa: CASSWDRRGGYEQYF
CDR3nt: TGTGCCAGCAGTTGGGACAGGAGAGGAGGCTACGAGCAGTACTTC

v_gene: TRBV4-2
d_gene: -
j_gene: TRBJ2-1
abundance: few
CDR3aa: CASSQDGGQNNEQFF
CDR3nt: TGTGCCAGCAGCCAAGATGGGGGACAAAACAATGAGCAGTTCTTC

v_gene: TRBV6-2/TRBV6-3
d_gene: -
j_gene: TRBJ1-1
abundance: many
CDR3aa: CASRGPSDTEAFF
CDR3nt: TGTGCCAGCAGGGGACCCTCGGACACTGAAGCTTTCTTT

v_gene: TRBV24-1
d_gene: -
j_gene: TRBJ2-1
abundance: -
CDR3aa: CATSVRQASYNEQFF
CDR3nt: TGTGCCACCAGTGTTCGGCAGGCCTCCTACAATGAGCAGTTCTTC

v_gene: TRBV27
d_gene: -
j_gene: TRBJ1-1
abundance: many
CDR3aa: CASSLTGEMRDEAFF
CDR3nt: TGTGCCAGCAGTTTAACGGGCGAGATGCGCGATGAAGCTTTCTTT

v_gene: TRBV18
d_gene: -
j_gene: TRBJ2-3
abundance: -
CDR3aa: CASSPRGDSDTQYF
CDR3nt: TGTGCCAGCTCACCCCGCGGGGACTCAGATACGCAGTATTTT

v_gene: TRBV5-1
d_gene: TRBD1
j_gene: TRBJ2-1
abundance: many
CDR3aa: CASSLETGVGQFF
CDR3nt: TGCGCCAGCAGCTTGGAAACAGGGGTCGGGCAGTTCTTC

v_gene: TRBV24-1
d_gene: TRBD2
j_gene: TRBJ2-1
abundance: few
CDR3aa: CATSDSHISGKDNEQFF
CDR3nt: TGTGCCACCAGTGATTCCCACATTAGCGGGAAAGACAATGAGCAGTTCTTC

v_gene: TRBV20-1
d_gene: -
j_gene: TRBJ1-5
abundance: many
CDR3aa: CSAQGGGNQPQHF
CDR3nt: TGCAGTGCTCAAGGTGGTGGAAATCAGCCCCAGCATTTT

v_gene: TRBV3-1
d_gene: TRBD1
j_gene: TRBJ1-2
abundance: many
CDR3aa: CASSHNDRGYGYTF
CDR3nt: TGTGCCAGCAGCCACAATGACAGGGGCTATGGCTACACCTTC

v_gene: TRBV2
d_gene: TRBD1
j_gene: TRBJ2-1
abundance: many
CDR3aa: CASSPGTGLGDEQFF
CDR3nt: TGTGCCAGCAGCCCCGGGACAGGGTTAGGGGATGAGCAGTTCTTC

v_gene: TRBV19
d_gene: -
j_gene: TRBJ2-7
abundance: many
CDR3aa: CASSIEASSYEQYF
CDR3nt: TGTGCCAGTAGTATTGAGGCCAGCTCCTACGAGCAGTACTTC

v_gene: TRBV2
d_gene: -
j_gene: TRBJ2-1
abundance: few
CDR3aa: CASSEGEKQFF
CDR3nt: TGTGCCAGCAGTGAGGGGGAGAAGCAGTTCTTC

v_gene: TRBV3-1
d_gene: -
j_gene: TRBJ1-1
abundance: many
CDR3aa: CASSQLDIPEAFF
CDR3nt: TGTGCCAGCAGCCAACTCGATATCCCCGAAGCTTTCTTT

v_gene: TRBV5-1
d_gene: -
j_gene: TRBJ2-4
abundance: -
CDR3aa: CASRGGLAKNIQYF
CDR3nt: TGCGCCAGCAGGGGCGGTCTAGCCAAAAACATTCAGTACTTC

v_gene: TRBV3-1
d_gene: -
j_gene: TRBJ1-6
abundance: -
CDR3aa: CASSQIGLSGSLHF
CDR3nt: TGTGCCAGCAGCCAGATAGGTTTATCGGGTTCCCTCCACTTT

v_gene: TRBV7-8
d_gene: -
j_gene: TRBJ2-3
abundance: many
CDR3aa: CASSGTRALTDTQYF
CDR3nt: TGTGCCAGCAGCGGAACACGGGCCCTCACAGATACGCAGTATTTT

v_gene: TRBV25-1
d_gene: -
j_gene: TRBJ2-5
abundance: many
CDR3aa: CASSGEGGTLETQYF
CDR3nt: TGTGCCAGCAGTGGCGAGGGGGGTACCTTGGAGACCCAGTACTTC

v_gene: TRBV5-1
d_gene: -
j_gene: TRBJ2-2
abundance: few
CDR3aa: CASSLWGSLDGELFF
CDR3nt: TGCGCCAGCAGCTTGTGGGGTTCCCTGGACGGGGAGCTGTTTTTT